This TCR delta chain was identified in a study of γδ T cells in repeated Plasmodium falciparum infection. TRG and TRD sequences were obtained from every sorted gammadelta sample. TCRdb re-processed the multiplex PCR reads via CATT. The data contain about 57,000 delta-chain clones, 1.7% of them seen just once; the ten biggest clones take up 15%. This clone has more than one count but fewer than ten. TCRdb records a much larger clone's protein for this DNA, with a difference at residue 9 that likely arises from a read error; the protein given is the translation of the DNA. This clonotype was obtained from a pool of human donors (malaria-infected and uninfected, not separated). The sequencing input was gamma-delta T cells from blood.

DNA for the CDR3: TGTGCTCTTGGGGAACCCTCTTGGCAAGCCCCTGCGGACAGAGTTTTGGGGGATACATCCGATAAACTCATCTTT. Protein: CALGEPSWQAPADRVLGDTSDKLIF. The chain is built from TRDV1 and TRDJ1, with 10 nucleotides matching TRDD3. The J gene is absent in TCRdb and was assigned here via DNA matching to germline. Germline CDR1 reads TSWWSYY; CDR2 reads QGS. The V gene end was trimmed by 1 base and the J gene end by 3 bases; junction bases not matched to a gene: 32. This CDR3 has 25 residues.